This T cell receptor beta chain was identified in a study of CD8+ T cells in alopecia areata. Whole-study results and caveats: TCRs were shared less clearly across patients than in mice, possibly for HLA-related reasons.

Remarks on this clone: Antigen unknown. The sample contains more than one DNA sequence encoding this CDR3.

V was cut by 0 bases and J by 0 bases, with 1 base left in between. This CDR3 contains 12 residues. The V gene's germline CDR1 is GTSNPN and CDR2 SVGIG (reference sequence). cDNA prepared by RNA extraction and subsequent reverse transcription served as the template for sequencing. Sequenced by immunoSEQ multiplex PCR; TCRdb stores in-frame clones only, minus some. The data contain approximately 280,000 clones, roughly 64% of them singletons. Treatment: oral pan-JAK inhibitor, 5-10 mg twice daily. Researchers gathered lesional scalp punch biopsies and peripheral blood from patients with alopecia areata.

The specimen comprised CD4+ T cells sorted from blood, sampled at week 24, from a patient treated with tofacitinib. The chain couples TRBV30 to TRBJ2-3, with D hard to call. The sequence was collected from a human donor with alopecia areata. The CDR3 DNA follows: TGTGCCTGGAGTGTCAGCACAGATACGCAGTATTTT. Translated, it gives CAWSVSTDTQYF. Drawing the rest from reference TRBV30 and TRBJ2-3, the complete variable domain is SQTIHQWPATLVQPVGSPLSLECTVEGTSNPNLYWYRQAAGRGLQLLFYSVGIGQISSEVPQNLSASRPQDRQFILSSKKLLLSDSGFYLCAWSVSTDTQYFGPGTRLTVL.